Following are 24 T cell receptor beta chains from one sample sequenced in a study of T cell repertoires in cytomegalovirus infection. The antigens these receptors bind are not known. TCRdb used MiXCR to reprocess the reads, holding one entry per CDR3 protein. The sample comprises just under 500,000 distinct CDR3 sequences, roughly a third of which are singletons, and roughly 16% rests with the top ten. The sample here was cultured PBMCs, taken from culture after CMV antigen stimulation. These receptors all stem from a human donor in good health (CMV status not recorded). Some clones in this sample may be carry-over from other donors' samples.

This clonotype was observed a handful of times. The chain recombines TRBV11-3 with TRBJ1-6; weak D call: TRBD1 (5 bases). CDR1 and CDR2 from the germline V gene are SGHNT and YENEEA. This CDR3 is 15 amino acids long. V was trimmed by 1 base and J by 10 bases, leaving 14 bases between them. The chain's CDR3 is CASSLGGTRGSPLHF. CDR3 nucleotides: TGTGCCAGCAGCTTAGGGGGAACGCGGGGCTCACCCCTCCACTTT.

A few counts support this clonotype. The chain has TRBV6-1 and TRBJ2-1; 8 positions agree with TRBD2. Looked up from germline, CDR1 is MNHNS and CDR2 is SASEGT. With 1 base clipped from V and 4 bases from J, the junction kept 6 bases outside the gene matches. CDR3 length: 16 residues. CDR3 protein: CASSEEITSGYNEQFF. The CDR3 DNA follows: TGTGCCAGCAGTGAAGAGATAACTAGCGGATACAATGAGCAGTTCTTC.

The V and J genes are TRBV7-2 and TRBJ1-2; D remains unclear. Germline loops: CDR1 SGHTA, CDR2 FQGNSA. Trimming removed 3 bases at V and 7 bases at J, with 9 bases between. There are 12 residues in the CDR3. This CDR3 reads CASSFPPSGYTF. The CDR3 nucleotides read TGTGCCAGCAGCTTCCCCCCCAGTGGCTACACCTTC.

This clonotype came up a few times. The J gene is TRBJ1-5, the V gene TRBV7-2, with TRBD1 matching 8 bases. Germline values: CDR1 SGHTA, CDR2 FQGNSA. V trimming: 3 bases; J trimming: 7 bases; junction bases outside the gene matches: 8. There are 15 residues in the CDR3. CDR3 in amino acids: CASSLSSDRGQPQHF. The CDR3 DNA reads TGTGCCAGCAGCTTGTCGTCTGACAGGGGCCAGCCCCAGCATTTT.

This clonotype was counted a single time. This rearrangement joins TRBV15 to TRBJ1-2; 9 positions agree with TRBD1. The J segment lost 13 bases and the V segment lost 0 bases, leaving 9 bases of the junction unmatched. This CDR3 is 14 amino acids long. The V gene's germline CDR1 is LNHNV and CDR2 YYDKDF (reference sequence). CDR3 DNA: TGTGCCACCAGCAGAGATATCGGGACAGGGAGTACCACCTTC. As protein: CATSRDIGTGSTTF.

This clonotype has at least ten counts. The CDR3 loop reads CASSWTGGVQREAFF. In DNA, the CDR3 is TGTGCCAGCAGCTGGACAGGGGGCGTTCAGAGGGAAGCTTTCTTT. The J gene is TRBJ1-1, the V gene TRBV7-8, with 11 nucleotides matching TRBD1. J lost 8 bases, V lost 4 bases, and 9 bases had no gene match. The CDR3 has 15 amino acids. CDR1 and CDR2 from the germline V gene are SGHVS and FQNEAQ.

This chain connects TRBV11-3 to TRBJ2-1; 9 bases line up with TRBD2. The V gene's germline CDR1 is SGHNT and CDR2 YENEEA. The ends lost 5 bases at V and 1 base at J; junction bases unmatched: 9. This CDR3 has 17 residues. The CDR3 protein is CASSRLAGVVSYNEQFF. The CDR3 coding sequence is TGTGCCAGCAGCCGGTTAGCGGGAGTGGTTTCCTACAATGAGCAGTTCTTC.

The chain joins TRBV29-1 to TRBJ1-5; tentatively, D is TRBD1 (5 bases). Germline-derived CDR1 and CDR2 are SQVTM and ANQGSEA. V lost 6 bases to trimming and J lost 4 bases, with 19 bases between them. There are 15 residues in the CDR3. The CDR3 reads CSVLYPGLRNQPQHF. The CDR3 nucleotides read TGCAGCGTCCTGTACCCGGGACTCCGTAATCAGCCCCAGCATTTT.

In its sample, this clonotype was seen many times. The chain links TRBV7-2 to TRBJ2-3, with 8 bases identical to TRBD1. CDR3 length: 14 residues. Germline trimming cut 6 bases from V and 2 bases from J; bases unmatched to any gene: 4. CDR1 and CDR2 (germline): SGHTA, FQGNSA. CDR3 loop: CASSRDRTTDTQYF. As DNA, the CDR3 is TGTGCCAGCAGTCGGGACAGGACCACAGATACGCAGTATTTT.

This clonotype occurred many times. The rearrangement uses TRBV7-2 and TRBJ1-5; tentative D call: TRBD1 (5 bases). Trimming took off 5 bases at V and 7 bases at J, with 18 bases between the two ends. The CDR3 is made up of 15 amino acids. The germline V gene has CDR1 SGHTA and CDR2 FQGNSA. CDR3 DNA: TGTGCCAGCAGCCGACTTGTTGGGGGAGGACAGCCCCAGCATTTT. It specifies CASSRLVGGGQPQHF.

As DNA, the CDR3 is TGTGCCAGCAGTTACACTAGCGGGAGTGGATACGAGCAGTACTTC. Residues: CASSYTSGSGYEQYF. The chain uses TRBV6-5 and TRBJ2-7; 11 bases agree with TRBD2. Trimming cost V 2 bases and J 4 bases; bases outside gene matches: 4. This CDR3 has 15 amino acids. The germline V gene encodes CDR1 MNHEY and CDR2 SVGAGI.

This clonotype came up many times. The genes are TRBV7-8 and TRBJ2-5; 15 positions match TRBD2. This CDR3 is 17 amino acids long. Trimming cost V 3 bases and J 5 bases; bases outside gene matches: 7. The V gene's germline CDR1 is SGHVS and CDR2 FQNEAQ. This chain's CDR3 is CASSLWTSGRGGETQYF. The CDR3 region has the DNA TGTGCCAGCAGCTTGTGGACTAGCGGGAGGGGAGGGGAGACCCAGTACTTC.

This clonotype was detected a few times. The V gene is TRBV19, the J gene TRBJ1-3; 7 bases agree with TRBD1. V shed 10 bases and J 3 bases; nucleotides not matched to a gene: 12. The CDR3 runs 15 residues. CDR1 is LNHDA, CDR2 SQIVND, per germline (reference sequence). Here the CDR3 DNA reads TGTGCCACCGAAGTGGGCAGGGGGAATGGAAACACCATATATTTT. Amino acid sequence: CATEVGRGNGNTIYF.

The J gene is TRBJ2-1, the V gene TRBV7-2, with 7 bases lining up with TRBD2. Germline CDR1 and CDR2: SGHTA and FQGNSA. The CDR3 has 17 residues. The V gene end was trimmed by 1 base and the J gene end by 0 bases; junction bases not matched to a gene: 6. The CDR3 loop is CASSLGRGRGSYNEQFF. The CDR3 DNA follows: TGTGCCAGCAGCTTAGGACGGGGGAGGGGCTCCTACAATGAGCAGTTCTTC.

This clonotype was seen a few times. The rearrangement joins TRBV6-5 to TRBJ1-2, with D possibly being TRBD1 (6 bases). The germline CDR1 and CDR2 sequences are MNHEY and SVGAGI. The CDR3 consists of 16 residues. V dropped 0 bases and J dropped 4 bases, with 15 bases sitting between them. In DNA form, the CDR3 reads TGTGCCAGCAGTTACTCGATTAGTGGGGACACCTATGGCTACACCTTC. This codes for CASSYSISGDTYGYTF.

This clonotype has only a few counts. The chain has TRBV5-6 and TRBJ2-1; D remains ambiguous. Germline lookup yields CDR1 SGHDT and CDR2 YYEEEE. The CDR3 runs to 14 residues. Trimming stripped 0 bases from V and 15 bases from J, with 19 bases between. The CDR3, as DNA: TGTGCCAGCAGCTTGGGGCCGCAGCCAGTTTTTTTGTTCTTC. Its translation: CASSLGPQPVFLFF.

This sequence joins TRBV5-6 and TRBJ1-1; 12 bases agree with TRBD1. Per germline, CDR1 SGHDT and CDR2 YYEEEE. The J segment lost 2 bases and the V segment lost 4 bases, leaving 6 bases of the junction unmatched. This CDR3 comprises 16 residues. The CDR3 DNA reads as TGTGCCAGCAGCGGGGACAGGGGGCGAACTAACACTGAAGCTTTCTTT. Amino acids: CASSGDRGRTNTEAFF.

The table lists this clonotype with a few counts. This rearrangement joins TRBV19 to TRBJ2-3, with 12 bases that match TRBD2. The CDR3 runs 16 residues. Germline loops: CDR1 LNHDA, CDR2 SQIVND (reference sequence). Losses at the gene ends were 4 bases for V and 4 bases for J; bases not matched to a gene: 6. The CDR3 nucleotides read TGTGCCAGTAGTAAGACTAGCGGGAGAAGCGCAGATACGCAGTATTTT. Translation: CASSKTSGRSADTQYF.

The count of this clonotype is one. The rearrangement uses TRBV2 and TRBJ1-5; D perhaps matches TRBD1 (5 bases). The CDR3 has 14 residues. V was cut by 6 bases and J by 5 bases, with 14 bases left in between. Per germline, CDR1 SNHLY and CDR2 FYNNEI. Here the CDR3 DNA reads TGTGCCAGCAGGCGATCCCCGGGGGATCAGCCCCAGCATTTT. Amino acids: CASRRSPGDQPQHF.

This rearrangement joins TRBV20-1 to TRBJ1-5; 9 bases align to TRBD1. CDR1 is DFQATT, CDR2 SNEGSKA, per germline (reference sequence). Germline trimming cut 2 bases from V and 4 bases from J; bases unmatched to any gene: 6. The CDR3 sequence is 15 residues long. The CDR3 protein is CSARRTGVGNQPQHF. CDR3 nucleotides: TGCAGTGCTAGACGGACAGGGGTGGGGAATCAGCCCCAGCATTTT.

The V and J genes are TRBV11-3 and TRBJ1-4, with D possibly TRBD1 on 6 matching bases. Germline-derived CDR1 and CDR2 are SGHNT and YENEEA. V lost 4 bases and J 13 bases, leaving 10 bases between the germline ends. The length of the CDR3 is 11 residues. This CDR3 reads CASSSGTRLFF. The CDR3 DNA reads TGTGCCAGCAGCTCCGGGACAAGACTGTTTTTT.

V and J are TRBV28 and TRBJ2-3, with a tentative D call TRBD1 (6 bases). This CDR3 contains 15 residues. Looked up from germline, CDR1 is MDHEN and CDR2 is SYDVKM. Trimming stripped 7 bases from V and 3 bases from J, with 17 bases between. Written as DNA, the CDR3 is TGTGCCAGCACGGTGTGGACAGTAGGGACAGATACGCAGTATTTT. Protein product: CASTVWTVGTDTQYF.

The sample holds a few counts of this clonotype. The chain combines TRBV6-1 with TRBJ1-2, with 7 bases lining up with TRBD1. V was clipped by 5 bases and J by 8 bases; unmatched bases: 11. The CDR3 is made up of 14 amino acids. CDR1 is MNHNS, CDR2 SASEGT, per germline. The CDR3 is CASSSGQLRRGYTF. CDR3 nucleotide sequence: TGTGCCAGCAGTTCGGGACAGCTCCGCCGGGGCTACACCTTC.

A few counts support this clonotype. V and J are TRBV6-2 or TRBV6-3 and TRBJ2-1; TRBD2 matches 11 bases. Germline CDR1 and CDR2: MNHEY and SVGEGT. V lost 6 bases to trimming and J lost 3 bases; unmatched junction nucleotides: 7. The CDR3 totals 16 residues. The CDR3 region is CASSLRLAGRYNEQFF. CDR3 nucleotide sequence: TGTGCCAGCAGCCTACGACTAGCGGGGCGCTACAATGAGCAGTTCTTC.